This T cell receptor (beta chain) was documented in a study of T cell repertoires in cytomegalovirus infection. Study overall: Carrying CMV and the relevant HLA type showed in public TCR beta signatures. General study points: HLA-C-restricted CMV-specific TCR beta clonotypes were dominant in the ex vivo response.

Remarks on this clonotype: No antigen is known for it.

The CDR3 sequence is 13 residues long. V dropped 8 bases and J dropped 7 bases, with 18 bases sitting between them. Germline V gene lookup returns CDR1 SQVTM and CDR2 ANQGSEA. TCRdb re-called the reads with MiXCR, one entry per CDR3 protein. The data contain 270,000 or so distinct CDR3 sequences, around 15% of them singletons. The sequenced sample consisted of CD8+ T cells from PBMCs. The sequence derives from a human donor in good health (CMV status not recorded). Some clones in this sample may be carry-over from other donors' samples. This rearrangement joins TRBV29-1 to TRBJ2-1, with D unresolved. The CDR3 sequence: CSFSGPNVNEQFF. CDR3 DNA: TGCAGCTTCAGTGGTCCCAACGTAAATGAGCAGTTCTTC.